The clone carrying this TCR beta chain occurred many times. The CDR3 has 14 amino acids. The V end was cut by 5 bases, the J end by 0 bases, with 10 bases between. One entry per CDR3 protein, called by TCRdb with MiXCR from the RT-PCR reads. The top ten hold around 6% of the sample, which has about 960,000 distinct CDR3 sequences, 15% to 20% seen once. The sample belongs to a study of patients and donors after allogeneic stem cell transplantation. The material sequenced was blood, either unsorted or a sorted T cell fraction (not recorded which). This chain connects TRBV12-3 or TRBV12-4 to TRBJ1-1, with a tentative D call TRBD1 (5 bases). This sequence originates from a human donor who was either an allogeneic HSCT recipient or a stem cell or donor lymphocyte infusion donor (not recorded which). It is not recorded whose cells these are; they may come from a transplant donor. CDR3 sequence reads: CASSPQAVNTEAFF. In DNA form, the CDR3 reads TGTGCCAGCAGTCCACAGGCCGTGAACACTGAAGCTTTCTTT.